The subject of this entry is one T cell receptor beta chain. One Seattle source followed patients from active infection through their disease course. This record belongs to a study of blood T cell repertoires in COVID-19. On the study more broadly: In each case, the material was cDNA or gDNA derived from T cells, B-cell-depleted T cells, or PBMCs.

Per the original data handling: Quantification of nucleated cells was approximated via reference gene primer amplification. Assay: immunoSEQ multiplex PCR; the TCRdb copy retains only in-frame clones and omits some. V and J calls and clone size are copied from that table; D and trimming were computed from the DNA. There are under 250,000 clones in the sample; 85% to 90% occur only once, and around 10% lies in the top ten. The sample consisted of peripheral blood. The source of this sequence is a man in his fifties with COVID-19, enrolled during active disease.

The CDR3 sequence: CASSLGQEGANEQFF. The CDR3 coding sequence is TGCGCCAGCAGCTTGGGCCAGGAGGGGGCGAATGAGCAGTTCTTC. The rearrangement uses TRBV5-1 and TRBJ2-1; TRBD1 is a possible D gene (7 bases). Germline V gene sequence: CDR1 SGHRS, CDR2 YFSETQ. The V end was cut by 0 bases, the J end by 7 bases, with 14 bases between. CDR3 size: 15 residues.